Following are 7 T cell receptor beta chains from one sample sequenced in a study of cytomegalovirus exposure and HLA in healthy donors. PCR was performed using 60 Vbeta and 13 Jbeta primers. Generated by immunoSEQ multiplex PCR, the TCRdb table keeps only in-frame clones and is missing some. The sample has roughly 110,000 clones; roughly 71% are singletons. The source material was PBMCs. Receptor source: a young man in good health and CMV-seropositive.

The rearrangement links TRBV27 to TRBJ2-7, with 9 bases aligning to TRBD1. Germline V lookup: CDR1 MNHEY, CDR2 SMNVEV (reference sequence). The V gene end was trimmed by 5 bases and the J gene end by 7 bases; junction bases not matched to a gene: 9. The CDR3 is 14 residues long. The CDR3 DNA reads TGTGCCAGCAGTCTAGGGACAGGGACAGTTGAGCAGTACTTC. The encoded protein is CASSLGTGTVEQYF.

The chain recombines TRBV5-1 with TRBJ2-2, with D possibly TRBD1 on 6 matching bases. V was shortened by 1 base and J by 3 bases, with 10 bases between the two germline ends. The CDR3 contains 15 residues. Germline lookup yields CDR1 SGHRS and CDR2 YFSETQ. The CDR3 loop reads CASSLKQGYTGELFF. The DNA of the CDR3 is TGCGCCAGCAGCTTGAAACAGGGCTACACCGGGGAGCTGTTTTTT.

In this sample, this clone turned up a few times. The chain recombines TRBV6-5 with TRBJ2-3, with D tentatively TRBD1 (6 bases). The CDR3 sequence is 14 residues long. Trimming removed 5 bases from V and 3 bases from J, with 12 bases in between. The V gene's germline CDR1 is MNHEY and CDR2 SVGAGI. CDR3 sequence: CASSPRGGTDTQYF. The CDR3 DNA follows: TGTGCCAGCAGTCCCAGGGGTGGAACAGATACGCAGTATTTT.

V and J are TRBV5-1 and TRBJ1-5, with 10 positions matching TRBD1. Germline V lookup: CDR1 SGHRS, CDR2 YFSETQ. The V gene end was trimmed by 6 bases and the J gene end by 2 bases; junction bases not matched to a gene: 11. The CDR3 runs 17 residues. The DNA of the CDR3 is TGCGCCAGCAAGCTTTGGGACAGGGGTAATGGCAATCAGCCCCAGCATTTT. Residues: CASKLWDRGNGNQPQHF.

CDR3 sequence reads: CASSSPDRGYEQYF. The DNA of the CDR3 is TGTGCCAGCAGTTCCCCGGACAGGGGGTACGAGCAGTACTTC. This chain links TRBV27 with TRBJ2-7, with 10 bases matching TRBD1. Trimming took 4 bases from V and 4 from J; bases not matched to a gene: 4. This CDR3 comprises 14 residues. Germline loops: CDR1 MNHEY, CDR2 SMNVEV (reference sequence).

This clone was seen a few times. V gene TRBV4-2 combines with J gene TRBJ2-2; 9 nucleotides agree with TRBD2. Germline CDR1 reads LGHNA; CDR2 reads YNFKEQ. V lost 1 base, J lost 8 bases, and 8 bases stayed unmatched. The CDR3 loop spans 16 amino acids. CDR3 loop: CASSQGPAGGRGELFF. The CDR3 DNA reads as TGTGCCAGCAGCCAAGGACCTGCGGGGGGGCGGGGGGAGCTGTTTTTT.

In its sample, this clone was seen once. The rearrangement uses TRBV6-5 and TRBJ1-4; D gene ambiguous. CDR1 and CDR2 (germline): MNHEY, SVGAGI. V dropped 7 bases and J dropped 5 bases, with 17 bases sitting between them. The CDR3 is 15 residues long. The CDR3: CASKPTWAQNEKLFF. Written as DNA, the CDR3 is TGTGCCAGCAAACCGACGTGGGCGCAAAATGAAAAACTGTTTTTT.